The sequence of this T cell receptor beta chain was determined in a study (dated by TCRdb to the mid-2010s). A note on the overall study: The study examined whether tumor-infiltrating Tregs in breast cancer are drawn from blood Tregs or arise in situ by conversion from other CD4+ T cell subsets. Study-wide findings and limitations: Validation in the larger cohort was restricted to a single TCR beta V-J rearrangement rather than whole repertoires. In terms of TCR gene usage, tumor memory CD4+ T cells clustered together with blood and lymph node memory CD4+ cells, as well as with lymph node naive CD4+ cells. The greatest overlap of tumor-infiltrating Treg TCR alpha and beta sequences was observed with tumor naive CD4+ T cells, followed by blood naive CD4+ T cells.

The Miltenyi Naive CD4+ T Cell Isolation kit was used to purify naive CD4+ T cells, and CD25 microbeads were used to remove Tregs. Tregs, naive and memory CD4+ T cells from tumor, blood and ipsilateral draining lymph nodes of about 5 breast cancer patients underwent full-length TCR alpha and beta sequencing. Ficoll density gradient centrifugation was used to isolate mononuclear cells from either lymph nodes or around 50 ml of peripheral blood. FACS confirmed that the sorted cell populations were more than 90% pure. Full-length TCR variable regions were amplified by 5' RACE PCR with constant-region reverse primers, followed by semi-nested PCR with Nested Universal Primer A. The ReliaPrep RNA Cell Miniprep System was used to extract total RNA, which was then reverse transcribed into 5'RACE-ready cDNA with the SMARTer RACE 5'/3' Kit. Multiplex adaptors were used to barcode the full-length TCR alpha and beta libraries, which were then sequenced on an Illumina MiSeq. In the original analysis: For each of nine subset-tissue groups, sequencing data from the five patients were pooled, and the groups were then compared using unsupervised clustering of TCR gene usage. The Morisita-Horn index was used to calculate repertoire similarity, with shared sequences weighted by how much each contributed to each repertoire. TCRdb applied fastp at Q25 and MiXCR to the public reads, then kept only in-frame beta chains. Each record represents a unique CDR3 protein, reported with the most common genes and DNA among its rows. The V and J calls and clone size come from TCRdb's table, not from the authors' own analysis. Recorded for this sample are tens of thousands of distinct CDR3 sequences; roughly 18% of them occurred a single time. The ten largest make up 2% to 2.5% of the sample.

V sheds 5 bases and J sheds 1 base, leaving 11 bases between their ends. Inclusive of the bounding cysteine and phenylalanine, the CDR3 is 14 residues long. The read is trimmed to its CDR3 DNA, 42 bases read in frame from base 1. Sequences SGHTA (CDR1) and FQGTGA (CDR2) are obtained from the germline V gene. This clonotype has a count of ten or more. It has no known antigen specificity. Base qualities are not at hand, and no much larger clone is one base apart. The chain is encoded by TRBV7-3 joined to TRBJ2-5; the best D guess is TRBD2, with 6 bases matching. The sequence was obtained from a female donor with breast cancer. The specimen sequenced was naive CD4+ T cells sorted from blood. The sample's cell subset or site label, in plain terms: naive CD4+ T cells, CD4+CD45RA+CD25-. The DNA reads as follows: TGTGCCAGCAGCCCTGGGACTCTCCAAGAGACCCAGTACTTC. Its amino acids are CASSPGTLQETQYF. With the portions outside the CDR3 filled from the reference TRBV7-3 and TRBJ2-5 genes, the complete variable region becomes GAGVSQTPSNKVTEKGKYVELRCDPISGHTALYWYRQSLGQGPEFLIYFQGTGAADDSGLPNDRFFAVRPEGSVSTLKIQRTERGDSAVYLCASSPGTLQETQYFGPGTRLLVL.